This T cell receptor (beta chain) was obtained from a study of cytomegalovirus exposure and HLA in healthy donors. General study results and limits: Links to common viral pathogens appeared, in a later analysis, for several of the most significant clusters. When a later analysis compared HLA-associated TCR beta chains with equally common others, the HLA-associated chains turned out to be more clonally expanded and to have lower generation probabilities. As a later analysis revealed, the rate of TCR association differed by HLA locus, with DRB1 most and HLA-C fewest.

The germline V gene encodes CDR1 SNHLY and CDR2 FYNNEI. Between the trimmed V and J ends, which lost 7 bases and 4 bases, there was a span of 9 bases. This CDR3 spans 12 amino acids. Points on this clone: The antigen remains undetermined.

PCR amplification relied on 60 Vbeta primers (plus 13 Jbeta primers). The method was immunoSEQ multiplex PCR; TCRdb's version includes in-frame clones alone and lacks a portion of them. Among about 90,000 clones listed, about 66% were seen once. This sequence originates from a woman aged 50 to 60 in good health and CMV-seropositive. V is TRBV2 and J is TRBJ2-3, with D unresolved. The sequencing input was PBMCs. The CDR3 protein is CASNADSDTQYF. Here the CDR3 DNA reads TGTGCCAGCAACGCAGATTCAGATACGCAGTATTTT.